Included here is one T cell receptor beta chain sequence, with context. The CDR3 is 14 amino acids. V lost 1 base to trimming and J lost 5 bases; unmatched junction nucleotides: 1. The germline V gene encodes CDR1 MGHRA and CDR2 YSYEKL. This specimen belongs to a study of shared clonotypes between healthy human individuals. Only in-frame clones appear in the TCRdb table, and some are missing; sequencing was by immunoSEQ multiplex PCR. The sample includes roughly 600,000 clones, more than 95% of them seen just once. Naive CD8 populations comprised CD45RO-negative cells positively selected for CCR7, excluding terminally differentiated effector memory CD45RA+ cells.

This sequence originates from a man aged 30 to 39 in good health. The sequenced material came from naive CD8+ T cells sorted from blood. The chain combines TRBV4-1 with TRBJ1-5; TRBD1 matches 8 bases. The CDR3 sequence: CASSQGQGYQPQHF. The CDR3 nucleotides read TGCGCCAGCAGCCAAGGACAGGGGTATCAGCCCCAGCATTTT.